The rows below give T cell receptor beta chains drawn from one sample of a study of beta chain features in type 1 diabetes. Generated by immunoSEQ multiplex PCR, the TCRdb table keeps only in-frame clones and is missing some. The sample yields 95,000 to 150,000 clones, about 17% seen once. The source material was central memory CD4+ T cells from blood. These receptors originate from a man between 25 and 39 years old with type 1 diabetes. Each CDR3 is given with its conserved first and last residue. A D gene is named only where the DNA matches it firmly. Size values are once, few and many counts, or a class for expanded clones, and some rows have none.

j_call clone_size cdr3_length v_call d_call cdr3_nt cdr3_aa
TRBJ1-6 - 14 TRBV6-1 - TGTGCCACCCTAGAACACTCCTATAATTCACCCCTCCACTTT CATLEHSYNSPLHF
TRBJ2-5 few 13 TRBV6-5 TRBD1 TGTGCCATCAGTGGGACAGGGCAAGAGACCCAGTACTTC CAISGTGQETQYF
TRBJ1-2 - 12 TRBV9 - TGTGCCAGCAACCGGCAGGGTGATGGCTACACCTTC CASNRQGDGYTF
TRBJ1-2 many 11 TRBV30 - TGTGCCTGGAGTCGTAACTATGGCTACACCTTC CAWSRNYGYTF
TRBJ2-5 few 16 TRBV7-9 TRBD1 TGTGCCAGCAGCCCACAAGACAGGGGACCACAAGAGACCCAGTACTTC CASSPQDRGPQETQYF
TRBJ1-4 - 16 TRBV30 - TGTGCCTGGAATCGGGACCGAGTTGCAACTAATGAAAAACTGTTTTTT CAWNRDRVATNEKLFF
TRBJ1-1 - 13 TRBV13 - TGTGCCAGCAGCTCGTCAGGGAACACTGAAGCTTTCTTT CASSSSGNTEAFF
TRBJ2-2 few 13 TRBV7-2 - TGTGCCAGCAGCTTAGCGTTAGCCGGGGAGCTGTTTTTT CASSLALAGELFF
TRBJ2-3 - 14 TRBV5-1 TRBD1 TGCGCCAGCAGCCCTGGGACAGGCCTCGACACGCAGTATTTT CASSPGTGLDTQYF
TRBJ1-6 - 14 TRBV30 TRBD1 TGTGCCTGGAGTCGTGGACAGGGGGGATCACCCCTCCACTTT CAWSRGQGGSPLHF
TRBJ1-5 - 15 TRBV5-1 - TGCGCCAGCAGCTTGGGCACGTCCATGGGTCAGCCCCAGCATTTT CASSLGTSMGQPQHF
TRBJ2-5 few 13 TRBV25-1 - TGTGCCAGCAGTGAATTAAATCAAGAGACCCAGTACTTC CASSELNQETQYF
TRBJ1-1 few 15 TRBV4-3 - TGCGCCAGCAGCCAAGATGGACATATGAACACTGAAGCTTTCTTT CASSQDGHMNTEAFF
TRBJ2-7 few 13 TRBV7-9 TRBD2 TGTGCCAGCACCTCCGGGAGGGCCTACGAGCAGTACTTC CASTSGRAYEQYF
TRBJ2-5 - 15 TRBV4-2 TRBD2 TGTGCCAGCAGCCAAGGCCGGGGGGGCCAAGAGACCCAGTACTTC CASSQGRGGQETQYF
TRBJ2-2 few 15 TRBV5-1 - TGCGCCAGCAGCTTGCAGTCGACGAACACCGGGGAGCTGTTTTTT CASSLQSTNTGELFF
TRBJ2-7 - 15 TRBV18 TRBD1 TGTGCCAGCTCACCAGGACAGGCTACCTCCTACGAGCAGTACTTC CASSPGQATSYEQYF
TRBJ1-6 - 15 TRBV5-1 - TGCGCCAGCAGCGCGAGACTGCCAGGGGATTCACCCCTCCACTTT CASSARLPGDSPLHF
TRBJ1-6 - 15 TRBV4-3 - TGCGCCAGCAGCCAAGTTCTGGGAAATAATTCACCCCTCCACTTT CASSQVLGNNSPLHF
TRBJ1-1 few 13 TRBV29-1 TRBD1 TGCAGCGTCGGGCAGGGGGCGAGGTCTGAAGCTTTCTTT CSVGQGARSEAFF
TRBJ1-6 - 15 TRBV25-1 - TGTGCCAGCAGTGAATCGATAGGATCGGTGGGGGCCCTCCACTTT CASSESIGSVGALHF
TRBJ2-2 - 15 TRBV4-2 - TGTGCCGGCAGCCAGAGGCAAGGGGCCCACGGGGAGCTGTTTTTT CAGSQRQGAHGELFF
TRBJ1-4 - 13 TRBV5-1 - TGCGCCAGCAGCTTGACGGGAGGTGAAAAACTGTTTTTT CASSLTGGEKLFF
TRBJ1-1 few 17 TRBV23-1 TRBD1 TGCGCCAGCAGTCAATCCAAAAGGACAGGGGGAAAAACTGAAGCTTTCTTT CASSQSKRTGGKTEAFF
TRBJ2-3 - 17 TRBV12-5 TRBD1 TGTGCTAGTGGTCCCCGCTACGGGACAGATAGCACAGATACGCAGTATTTT CASGPRYGTDSTDTQYF
TRBJ2-2 - 15 TRBV6-5 - TGTGCCAGCAGTTCTCAGGGGCAGGCGACCGGGGAGCTGTCTTTT CASSSQGQATGELSF
TRBJ2-2 few 14 TRBV6-1 TRBD1 TGTGCCAGCAGCTCGGGACAGCTCACCGGGGAGCTGTTTTTT CASSSGQLTGELFF
TRBJ2-1 - 13 TRBV9 - TGTGCCAGCAGCGTAGGAGGGAACAATGAGCAGTTCTTC CASSVGGNNEQFF
TRBJ2-1 - 13 TRBV6-5 - TGTGCCAGCAGGCCAGACAGCTACAATGAGCAGTTCTTC CASRPDSYNEQFF
TRBJ2-7 - 14 TRBV2 TRBD2 TGTGCCAGCAGCGGACTAGCGACTAGGTACGAGCAGTACTTC CASSGLATRYEQYF
TRBJ2-5 - 17 TRBV29-1 - TGCAGCGTTGAAGGAGGTTTGAACAGCAGCTTCCAAGAGACCCAGTACTTC CSVEGGLNSSFQETQYF
TRBJ2-2 - 14 TRBV2 TRBD1 TGTGCCAGCAGTGGGACAGGACGCACCGGGGAGCTGTTTTTT CASSGTGRTGELFF
TRBJ1-1 many 13 TRBV5-1 - TGCGCCAGCAGCTTGTGGCTGAACACTGAAGCTTTCTTT CASSLWLNTEAFF
TRBJ2-1 few 15 TRBV28 TRBD1 TGTGCCAGCAGTGTAGGGGGCGGTAAGAACAATGAGCAGTTCTTC CASSVGGGKNNEQFF
TRBJ2-6 many 14 TRBV29-1 TRBD1 TGCAGCGCCACAGGGGAAGGTGGGGCCAACGTCCTGACTTTC CSATGEGGANVLTF
TRBJ1-2 - 12 TRBV19 - TGTGCCAGTAGGGATCAGGACTATGGCTACACCTTC CASRDQDYGYTF
TRBJ2-1 few 13 TRBV7-7 - TGTGCCAGCAGGTTTGGCCAGCCCAATGAGCAGTTCTTC CASRFGQPNEQFF
TRBJ2-6 medium-sized 17 TRBV7-9 - TGTGCCAGCAGCCTAGCCGGGACTCACTCTGGGGCCAACGTCCTGACTTTC CASSLAGTHSGANVLTF
TRBJ1-3 - 18 TRBV9 TRBD1 TGTGCCAGCAGCGTAGGACCGGGAGGGACAGGGTTTGGAAACACCATATATTTT CASSVGPGGTGFGNTIYF
TRBJ2-3 - 14 TRBV7-9 TRBD2 TGTGCCAGCAGCCTTAGCGGGAGCACAGATACGCAGTATTTT CASSLSGSTDTQYF
TRBJ2-3 few 13 TRBV5-1 - TGCGCCAGCAGCTCGGGGACCACAGATACGCAGTATTTT CASSSGTTDTQYF
TRBJ2-3 few 14 TRBV7-3 - TGTGCCAGCAGCTTTGCGGGGAGCACAGATACGCAGTATTTT CASSFAGSTDTQYF
TRBJ2-5 many 13 TRBV18 TRBD2 TGTGCCAGCTCGATGGGCCGGGAGGCGACCCAGTACTTC CASSMGREATQYF
TRBJ2-1 - 13 TRBV5-1 - TGCGCCAGCAGCTTGGACAGCGACAATGAGCAGTTCTTC CASSLDSDNEQFF
TRBJ2-5 - 17 TRBV25-1 TRBD2 TGTGCCAGCAGTGACTCCATGGGGCGGGGGTTTCAAGAGACCCAGTACTTC CASSDSMGRGFQETQYF
TRBJ2-1 many 11 TRBV28 - TGTGCCAGCAGTTACTCGCATGAGCAGTTCTTC CASSYSHEQFF
TRBJ1-2 - 12 TRBV18 TRBD1 TGTGCCAGCTCACCGGACAGGGCTGGCTACACCTTC CASSPDRAGYTF
TRBJ1-2 - 16 TRBV7-8 - TGTGCCAGCAGCCCGCCTTGGGGGTCCACAAAGTATGGCTACACCTTC CASSPPWGSTKYGYTF
TRBJ1-2 few 14 TRBV29-1 - TGCAGCGTTGACGACGGGGGGCGAGAAGGCGGCTACACCTTC CSVDDGGREGGYTF
TRBJ1-1 - 12 TRBV29-1 TRBD1 TGCAGCGTGGTCGGACAGGAGATTGAAGCTTTCTTT CSVVGQEIEAFF
TRBJ2-2 - 15 TRBV27 - TGTGCCAGCAGTTTAAGTGGGTTGAACACCGGGGAGCTGTTTTTT CASSLSGLNTGELFF
TRBJ1-4 few 15 TRBV7-2 - TGTGCCAGCAGTCTTTGGTCGCAGGTAGATGAAAAACTGTTTTTT CASSLWSQVDEKLFF